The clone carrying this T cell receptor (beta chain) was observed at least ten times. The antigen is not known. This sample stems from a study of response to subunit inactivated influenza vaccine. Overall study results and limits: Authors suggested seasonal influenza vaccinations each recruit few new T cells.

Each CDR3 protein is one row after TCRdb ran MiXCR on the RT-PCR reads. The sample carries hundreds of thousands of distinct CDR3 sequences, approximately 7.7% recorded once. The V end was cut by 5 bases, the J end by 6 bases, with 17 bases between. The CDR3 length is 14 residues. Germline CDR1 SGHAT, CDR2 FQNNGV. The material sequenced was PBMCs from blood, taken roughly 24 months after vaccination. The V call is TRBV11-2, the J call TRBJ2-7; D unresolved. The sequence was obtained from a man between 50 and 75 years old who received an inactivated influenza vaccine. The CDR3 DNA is TGTGCCAGCAGCCTCCGAGGCAGTATTGGCGAGCAGTACTTC. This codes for CASSLRGSIGEQYF.